These 9 T cell receptor beta chains were sequenced from one sample in a study of blood T cells in healthy people across ages. Using a J-beta primer mix together with a sample-barcoded 5' primer, a second PCR was run for roughly 6 to 11 cycles. Using its own MiXCR run on the 5' RACE reads, TCRdb lists one record per CDR3 protein. The sample has 1.8 million or so distinct CDR3 sequences, approximately 39% seen once. Material for sequencing was blood. The origin of the receptors is a human donor in good health.

The CDR3 loop is CASSVSVFSYEQFF. The DNA for the CDR3 is TGTGCCAGCAGCGTGTCGGTTTTCTCCTACGAGCAGTTCTTC. The V gene is TRBV6-6, the J gene TRBJ2-1; D unclear. CDR1 and CDR2 (germline): MNHNY, SVGAGI (reference sequence). Trimming removed 6 bases at V and 10 bases at J, with 19 bases between. The CDR3 runs to 14 residues.

The chain combines TRBV4-2 with TRBJ2-5, with D possibly TRBD1 on 6 matching bases. The germline V gene encodes CDR1 LGHNA and CDR2 YNFKEQ. The ends were cut back, 0 bases at V and 11 bases at J, with 19 bases in the middle. The CDR3 spans 15 residues. The CDR3 is CASSQEVDKSGEQYF. In DNA form, the CDR3 reads TGTGCCAGCAGCCAAGAAGTTGACAAATCAGGGGAGCAGTACTTC.

The chain carries TRBV14 and TRBJ1-2; no firm D call. Trimming shortened V by 1 base and J by 1 base, and 13 bases separated the two germline ends. This CDR3 has 16 residues. The germline gives CDR1 SGHDN, CDR2 FVKESK. CDR3 residues: CASSQGEVFSNYGYTF. As DNA, the CDR3 is TGTGCCAGCAGCCAAGGAGAGGTGTTTAGTAACTATGGCTACACCTTC.

This clonotype was seen only a few times. The genes are TRBV7-2 and TRBJ1-2; D might be TRBD1 (6 bases). Trimming removed 1 base from V and 0 bases from J, with 15 bases in between. The CDR3 runs to 17 residues. Germline V gene sequence: CDR1 SGHTA, CDR2 FQGNSA. CDR3 sequence reads: CASSLGGGATSNYGYTF. CDR3 nucleotides: TGTGCCAGCAGCTTAGGAGGGGGGGCGACTTCTAACTATGGCTACACCTTC.

This clonotype has a handful of counts. The V and J genes are TRBV12-3 or TRBV12-4 and TRBJ1-2; no clear D. The CDR3 length is 14 residues. Trimming shortened V by 4 bases and J by 7 bases, and 16 bases separated the two germline ends. The CDR3 loop reads CASSSSPGRVGYTF. The CDR3 nucleotides are TGTGCCAGCAGTTCGAGTCCTGGGAGGGTTGGCTACACCTTC.

J is TRBJ1-1 and V is TRBV5-1; no firm D call. This CDR3 has 14 residues. CDR1 is SGHRS, CDR2 YFSETQ, per germline. Between the trimmed V and J ends, which lost 2 bases and 5 bases, there was a span of 13 bases. Here the CDR3 reads CASSFQRGGTEAFF. The CDR3 DNA reads as TGCGCCAGCAGCTTTCAACGGGGAGGAACTGAAGCTTTCTTT.

This clonotype was seen a few times. V usage is TRBV7-2 and J usage is TRBJ2-7, with D unclear. Judging by the DNA end, TRBJ2-5 fits better; the J call may be wrong. Germline V CDR1 and CDR2: SGHTA, FQGNSA. The CDR3 is made up of 18 amino acids. CDR3 loop: CASSLAQFPRARAETQYF. Here the CDR3 DNA reads TGTGCCAGCAGCTTAGCGCAGTTCCCCCGGGCCCGGGCGGAGACCCAGTACTTC.

V is TRBV5-6 and J is TRBJ2-2; D is undetermined. V gave up 2 bases and J gave up 5 bases, with 10 bases separating them. The CDR3 length is 14 residues. Per germline, CDR1 SGHDT and CDR2 YYEEEE. As DNA, the CDR3 is TGTGCCAGCAGCTTCTTCGGGCTTACCGGGGAGCTGTTTTTT. It is translated as CASSFFGLTGELFF.

This clonotype came up a few times. The chain links TRBV7-2 to TRBJ2-5, with TRBD2 identical over 10 bases. V trimming: 4 bases; J trimming: 4 bases; junction bases outside the gene matches: 3. This CDR3 contains 14 residues. CDR1 and CDR2 (germline): SGHTA, FQGNSA. CDR3 nucleotide sequence: TGTGCCAGCAGCTCGGGACTAGCGATAGAGACCCAGTACTTC. The encoded protein is CASSSGLAIETQYF. Variable domain in full (rest from reference TRBV7-2 and TRBJ2-5): GAGVSQSPSNKVTEKGKDVELRCDPISGHTALYWYRQSLGQGLEFLIYFQGNSAPDKSGLPSDRFSAERTGGSVSTLTIQRTQQEDSAVYLCASSSGLAIETQYFGPGTRLLVL.